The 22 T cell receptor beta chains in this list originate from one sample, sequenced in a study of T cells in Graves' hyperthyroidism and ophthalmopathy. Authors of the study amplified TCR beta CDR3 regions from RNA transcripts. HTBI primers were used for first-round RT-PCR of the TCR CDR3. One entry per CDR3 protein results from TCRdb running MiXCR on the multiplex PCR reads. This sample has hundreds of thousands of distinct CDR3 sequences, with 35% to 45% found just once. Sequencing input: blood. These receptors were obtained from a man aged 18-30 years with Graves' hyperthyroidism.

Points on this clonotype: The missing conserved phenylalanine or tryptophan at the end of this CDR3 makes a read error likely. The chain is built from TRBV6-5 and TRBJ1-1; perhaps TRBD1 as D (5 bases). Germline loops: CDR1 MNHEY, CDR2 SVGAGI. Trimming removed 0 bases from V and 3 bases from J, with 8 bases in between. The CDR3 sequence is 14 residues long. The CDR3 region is CASSYSTVYTEAFL. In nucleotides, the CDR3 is TGTGCCAGCAGTTACTCGACAGTGTACACTGAAGCTTTCCTT.

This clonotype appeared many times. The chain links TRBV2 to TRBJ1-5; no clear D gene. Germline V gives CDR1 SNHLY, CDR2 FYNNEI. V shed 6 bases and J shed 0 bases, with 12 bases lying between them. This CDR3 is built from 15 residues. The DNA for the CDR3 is TGTGCCAGCAGAGCTATTGACCGTAGCAATCAGCCCCAGCATTTT. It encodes CASRAIDRSNQPQHF.

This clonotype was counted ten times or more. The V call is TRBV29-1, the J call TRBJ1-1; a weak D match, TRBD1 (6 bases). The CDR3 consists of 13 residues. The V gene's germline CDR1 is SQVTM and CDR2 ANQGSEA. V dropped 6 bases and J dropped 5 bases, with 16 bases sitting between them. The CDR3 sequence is CSVAIRGRTEAFF. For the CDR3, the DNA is TGCAGCGTCGCAATTAGGGGGAGGACTGAAGCTTTCTTT.

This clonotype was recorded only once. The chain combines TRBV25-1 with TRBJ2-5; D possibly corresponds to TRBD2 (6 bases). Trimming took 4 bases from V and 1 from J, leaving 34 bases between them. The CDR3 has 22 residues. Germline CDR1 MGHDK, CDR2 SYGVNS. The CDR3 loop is CASSARGGETGTAEGIQETQYF. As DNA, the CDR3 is TGTGCCAGCAGTGCTAGAGGAGGGGAGACCGGGACCGCGGAGGGGATCCAAGAGACCCAGTACTTC.

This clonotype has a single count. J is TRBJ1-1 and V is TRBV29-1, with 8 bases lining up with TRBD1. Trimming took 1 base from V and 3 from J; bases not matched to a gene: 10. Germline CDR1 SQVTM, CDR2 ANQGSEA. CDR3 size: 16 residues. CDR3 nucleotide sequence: TGCAGCGTTGAAGGTCGACAGGGGACCCGGGACACTGAAGCTTTCTTT. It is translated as CSVEGRQGTRDTEAFF.

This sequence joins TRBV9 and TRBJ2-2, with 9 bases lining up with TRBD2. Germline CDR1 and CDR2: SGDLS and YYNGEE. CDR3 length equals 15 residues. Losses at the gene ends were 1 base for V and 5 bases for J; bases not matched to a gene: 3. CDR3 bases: TGTGCCAGCAGCGTACGCGGGGGGGAGACCGGGGAGCTGTTTTTT. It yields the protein CASSVRGGETGELFF.

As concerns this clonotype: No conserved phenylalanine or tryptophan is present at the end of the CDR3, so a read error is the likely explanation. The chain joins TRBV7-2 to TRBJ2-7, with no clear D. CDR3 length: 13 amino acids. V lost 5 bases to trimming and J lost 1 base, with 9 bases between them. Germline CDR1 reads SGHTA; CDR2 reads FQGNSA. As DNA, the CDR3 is TGTGCCAGCAGCCGAGTAGTTTCCTACGAGCAGTACCTC. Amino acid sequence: CASSRVVSYEQYL.

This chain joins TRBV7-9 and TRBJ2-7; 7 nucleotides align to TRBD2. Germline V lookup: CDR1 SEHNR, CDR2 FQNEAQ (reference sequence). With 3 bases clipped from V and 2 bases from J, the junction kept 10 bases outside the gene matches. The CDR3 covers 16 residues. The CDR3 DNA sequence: TGTGCCAGCAGCTTGGGGAGGGCTAGCGCAGCCTACGAGCAGTACTTC. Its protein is CASSLGRASAAYEQYF. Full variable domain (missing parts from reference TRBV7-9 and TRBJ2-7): DTGVSQNPRHKITKRGQNVTFRCDPISEHNRLYWYRQTLGQGPEFLTYFQNEAQLEKSRLLSDRFSAERPKGSFSTLEIQRTEQGDSAMYLCASSLGRASAAYEQYFGPGTRLTVT.

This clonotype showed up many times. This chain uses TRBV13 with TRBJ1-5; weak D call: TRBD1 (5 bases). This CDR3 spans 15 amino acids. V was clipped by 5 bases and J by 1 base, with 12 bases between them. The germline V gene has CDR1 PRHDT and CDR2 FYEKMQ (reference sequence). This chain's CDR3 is CASSAGGFSNQPQHF. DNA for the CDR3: TGTGCCAGCAGCGCGGGGGGTTTCAGCAATCAGCCCCAGCATTTT.

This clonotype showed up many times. This CDR3 reads CSVEGRQGPSYEQYF. CDR3 nucleotide sequence: TGCAGCGTTGAAGGTCGACAGGGGCCATCCTACGAGCAGTACTTC. This chain connects TRBV29-1 to TRBJ2-7; 8 positions agree with TRBD1. V shed 1 base, J shed 1 base, and the junction held 6 bases outside the gene matches. This CDR3 region has 15 residues. Germline V gene data show CDR1 as SQVTM and CDR2 as ANQGSEA.

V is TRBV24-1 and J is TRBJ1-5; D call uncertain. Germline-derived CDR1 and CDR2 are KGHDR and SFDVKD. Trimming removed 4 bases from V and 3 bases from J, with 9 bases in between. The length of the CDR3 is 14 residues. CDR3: CATSEGSNNQPQHF. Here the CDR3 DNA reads TGTGCCACCAGTGAGGGGAGCAACAATCAGCCCCAGCATTTT.

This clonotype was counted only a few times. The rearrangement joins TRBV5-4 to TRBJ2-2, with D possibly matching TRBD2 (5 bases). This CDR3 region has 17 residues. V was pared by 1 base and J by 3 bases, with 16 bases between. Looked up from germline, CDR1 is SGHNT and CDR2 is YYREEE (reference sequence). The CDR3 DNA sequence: TGTGCCAGCAGCTTGAGGCTAGCCGGCTTGCACACCGGGGAGCTGTTTTTT. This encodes CASSLRLAGLHTGELFF.

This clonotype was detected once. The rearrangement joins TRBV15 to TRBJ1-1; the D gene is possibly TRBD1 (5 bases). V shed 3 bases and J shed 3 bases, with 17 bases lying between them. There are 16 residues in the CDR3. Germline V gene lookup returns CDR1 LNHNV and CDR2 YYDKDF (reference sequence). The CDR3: CATSSERGRTDTEAFF. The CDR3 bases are TGTGCCACCAGCAGCGAAAGGGGCCGTACAGACACTGAAGCTTTCTTT.

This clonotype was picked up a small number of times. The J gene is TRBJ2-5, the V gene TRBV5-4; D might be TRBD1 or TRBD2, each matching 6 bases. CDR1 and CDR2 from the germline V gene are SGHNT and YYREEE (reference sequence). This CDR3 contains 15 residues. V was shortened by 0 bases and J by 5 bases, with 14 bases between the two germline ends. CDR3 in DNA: TGTGCCAGCAGCTTGGGGGGGGCGGCTAGGGAGACCCAGTACTTC. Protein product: CASSLGGAARETQYF. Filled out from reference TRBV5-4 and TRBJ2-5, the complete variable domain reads ETGVTQSPTHLIKTRGQQVTLRCSSQSGHNTVSWYQQALGQGPQFIFQYYREEENGRGNFPPRFSGLQFPNYSSELNVNALELDDSALYLCASSLGGAARETQYFGPGTRLLVL.

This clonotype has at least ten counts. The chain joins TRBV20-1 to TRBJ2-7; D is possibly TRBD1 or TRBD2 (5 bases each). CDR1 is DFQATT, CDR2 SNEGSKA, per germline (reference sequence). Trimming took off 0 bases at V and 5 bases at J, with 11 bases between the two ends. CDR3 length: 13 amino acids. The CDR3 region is CSARDPRGDEQYF. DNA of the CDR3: TGCAGTGCTAGAGATCCGAGAGGGGACGAGCAGTACTTC.

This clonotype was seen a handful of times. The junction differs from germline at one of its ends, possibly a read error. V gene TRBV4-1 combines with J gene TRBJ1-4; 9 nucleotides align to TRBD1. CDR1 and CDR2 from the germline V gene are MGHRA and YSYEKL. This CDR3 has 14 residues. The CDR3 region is CASSHGQGNEKLFF. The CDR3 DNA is TGTGCCAGCAGCCACGGACAGGGGAATGAAAAACTGTTTTTT.

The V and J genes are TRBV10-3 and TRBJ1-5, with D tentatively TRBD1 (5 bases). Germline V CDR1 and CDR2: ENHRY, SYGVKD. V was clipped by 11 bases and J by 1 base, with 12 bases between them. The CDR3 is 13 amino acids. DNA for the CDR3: TGTGCCGCCGGGGGACTGAGCAATCAGCCCCAGCATTTT. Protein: CAAGGLSNQPQHF.

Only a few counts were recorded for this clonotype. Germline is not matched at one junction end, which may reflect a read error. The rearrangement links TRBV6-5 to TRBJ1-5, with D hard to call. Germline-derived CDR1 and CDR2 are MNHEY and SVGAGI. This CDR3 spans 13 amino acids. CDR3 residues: CASSYGGDHPQHF. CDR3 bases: TGTGCCAGCAGTTACGGCGGGGATCACCCCCAGCATTTT.

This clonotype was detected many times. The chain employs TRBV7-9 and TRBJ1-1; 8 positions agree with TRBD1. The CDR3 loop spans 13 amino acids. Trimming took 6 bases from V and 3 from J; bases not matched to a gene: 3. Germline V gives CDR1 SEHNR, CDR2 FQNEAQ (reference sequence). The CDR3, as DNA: TGTGCCAGCAGGGGACAGGTAGACACTGAAGCTTTCTTT. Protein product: CASRGQVDTEAFF.

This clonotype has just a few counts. CDR3 nucleotides: TGTGCCAGCAGCGCCATGTGGGGCGGGGAGCTGTTTTTT. It codes for CASSAMWGGELFF. This chain uses TRBV6-1 with TRBJ2-2; D is undetermined. There are 13 residues in the CDR3. Germline lookup yields CDR1 MNHNS and CDR2 SASEGT. Between the trimmed V and J ends, which lost 6 bases and 7 bases, there was a span of 12 bases.

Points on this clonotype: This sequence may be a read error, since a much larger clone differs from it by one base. The CDR3 DNA reads as TGTGCCAGCAGTGATGGAATGGAGATTGATCGTAGTCAGCCCCAGTATTTT. It translates to CASSDGMEIDRSQPQYF. The chain is built from TRBV2 and TRBJ1-5, with no clear D. The assigned J gene may be wrong: the sequence end matches TRBJ2-3 better. The CDR3 spans 17 residues. Looked up from germline, CDR1 is SNHLY and CDR2 is FYNNEI.

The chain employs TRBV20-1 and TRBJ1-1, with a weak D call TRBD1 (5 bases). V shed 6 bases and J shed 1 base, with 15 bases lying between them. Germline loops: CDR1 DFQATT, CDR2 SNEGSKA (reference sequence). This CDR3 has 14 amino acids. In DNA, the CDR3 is TGCAGTGCAGACATAGGGGCCGGGAACACTGAAGCTTTCTTT. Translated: CSADIGAGNTEAFF.